The clone carrying this TCR beta chain was observed many times. Germline V lookup: CDR1 MNHEY, CDR2 SMNVEV (reference sequence). CDR3 size: 17 residues. The ends lost 6 bases at V and 7 bases at J; junction bases unmatched: 13. This record comes from a study of T cells in Graves' hyperthyroidism and ophthalmopathy. What was amplified from RNA transcripts were TCR beta CDR3 regions. Primed by the HTBI set, a first-round RT-PCR was run on the TCR CDR3. Via MiXCR, TCRdb re-called the multiplex PCR reads, giving one row per CDR3 protein. The sample records about 400,000 distinct CDR3 sequences, nearly 15% being singletons.

The receptor was derived from a woman aged 55-69 years with Graves' ophthalmopathy. The rearrangement uses TRBV27 and TRBJ2-7; 15 nucleotides line up with TRBD2. Specimen: blood. CDR3 in DNA: TGTGCCAGCAGGGAAGGACTAGCGGGAGGGCCAGTAGGGGAGCAGTACTTC. It specifies CASREGLAGGPVGEQYF.